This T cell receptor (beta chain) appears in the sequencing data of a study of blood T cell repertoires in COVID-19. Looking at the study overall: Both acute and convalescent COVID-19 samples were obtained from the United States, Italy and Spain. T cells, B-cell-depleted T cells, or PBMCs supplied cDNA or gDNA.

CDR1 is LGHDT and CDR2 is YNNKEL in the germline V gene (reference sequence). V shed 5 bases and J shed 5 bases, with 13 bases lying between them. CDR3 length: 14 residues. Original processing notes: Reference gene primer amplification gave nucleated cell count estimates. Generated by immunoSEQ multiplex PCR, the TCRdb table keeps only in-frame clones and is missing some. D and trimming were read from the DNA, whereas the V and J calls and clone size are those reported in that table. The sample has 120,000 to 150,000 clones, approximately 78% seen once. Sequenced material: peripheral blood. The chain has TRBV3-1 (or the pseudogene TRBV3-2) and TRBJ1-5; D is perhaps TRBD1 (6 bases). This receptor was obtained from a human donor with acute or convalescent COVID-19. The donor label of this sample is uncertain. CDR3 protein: CASSYPGVDQPQHF. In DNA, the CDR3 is TGTGCCAGCAGCTATCCAGGGGTTGATCAGCCCCAGCATTTT.